This is a list of T cell receptor beta chains from one sample in a study of shared clonotypes between healthy human individuals. Repertoires were generated with immunoSEQ multiplex PCR, while TCRdb's copy carries only in-frame clones and drops some. In the table there are millions of clones, approximately 94% of which are singletons. The sample taken for sequencing was naive CD8+ T cells from PBMCs. The receptor source for this set is a man aged 18-30 years in good health. Some clones in this sample may be carry-over from other donors' samples. The CDR3 runs from the conserved cysteine through the conserved F or W. The order of the fields is V gene, J gene, clone size, CDR3 protein. A row's size may be missing; if present it is once, few, many or a size class.

V gene: TRBV7-9; J gene: TRBJ2-7; clone size: .; CDR3 protein: CASSSWSSSSYEQYF
V gene: TRBV10-3; J gene: TRBJ2-2; clone size: .; CDR3 protein: CAISETRTGGTGELFF
V gene: TRBV5-6; J gene: TRBJ2-7; clone size: .; CDR3 protein: CASSFSPGSSEQYF
V gene: TRBV6-4; J gene: TRBJ2-2; clone size: few; CDR3 protein: CASSRFRNTGELFF
V gene: TRBV10-2; J gene: TRBJ2-5; clone size: .; CDR3 protein: CASSARLAVSSETQYF
V gene: TRBV28; J gene: TRBJ2-4; clone size: .; CDR3 protein: CASSPSGGEAKNIQYF
V gene: TRBV9; J gene: TRBJ1-1; clone size: .; CDR3 protein: CASSVAGTGLTEAFF
V gene: TRBV19; J gene: TRBJ2-7; clone size: once; CDR3 protein: CASSISGVSEQYF
V gene: TRBV15; J gene: TRBJ2-5; clone size: once; CDR3 protein: CASSRDLGGETQYF
V gene: TRBV13; J gene: TRBJ1-5; clone size: .; CDR3 protein: CASSLNGPNQPQHF
V gene: TRBV28; J gene: TRBJ2-3; clone size: .; CDR3 protein: CASRSDWGTDTQYF
V gene: TRBV11-2; J gene: TRBJ1-2; clone size: .; CDR3 protein: CASSSTGKADYGYTF
V gene: TRBV27; J gene: TRBJ2-7; clone size: once; CDR3 protein: CASSPEPGLVSYEQYF
V gene: TRBV10-2; J gene: TRBJ1-2; clone size: .; CDR3 protein: CASSEGSPWYGYTF
V gene: TRBV9; J gene: TRBJ1-1; clone size: .; CDR3 protein: CASSSRTGNTEAFF
V gene: TRBV11-2; J gene: TRBJ1-1; clone size: .; CDR3 protein: CASSLAGRHTEAFF
V gene: TRBV2; J gene: TRBJ1-4; clone size: .; CDR3 protein: CASSDRSNEKLFF
V gene: TRBV5-5; J gene: TRBJ2-7; clone size: once; CDR3 protein: CASSLGLAGGAQYF
V gene: TRBV13; J gene: TRBJ2-1; clone size: .; CDR3 protein: CASRSPGTSFYNEQFF
V gene: TRBV28; J gene: TRBJ1-1; clone size: once; CDR3 protein: CASSLSGNLGPEAFF
V gene: TRBV4-3; J gene: TRBJ1-2; clone size: .; CDR3 protein: CASSQDRTGGYGYTF
V gene: TRBV27; J gene: TRBJ2-3; clone size: .; CDR3 protein: CASSDRASGDTQYF
V gene: TRBV7-9; J gene: TRBJ2-7; clone size: .; CDR3 protein: CASSSVSVAYEQYF
V gene: TRBV27; J gene: TRBJ2-7; clone size: .; CDR3 protein: CASSLLGDRNYEQYF
V gene: TRBV15; J gene: TRBJ1-2; clone size: .; CDR3 protein: CATSRDRAIYGYTF
V gene: TRBV6-1; J gene: TRBJ2-7; clone size: .; CDR3 protein: CASSVGRTGRVF
V gene: TRBV13; J gene: TRBJ2-1; clone size: .; CDR3 protein: CASSSYSGKGNNEQFF
V gene: TRBV5-1; J gene: TRBJ1-1; clone size: .; CDR3 protein: CASSPRQGVNTEAFF
V gene: TRBV6-1; J gene: TRBJ1-2; clone size: .; CDR3 protein: CASTEDSSPLYGYTF
V gene: TRBV27; J gene: TRBJ1-5; clone size: .; CDR3 protein: CASSRGQGTQPQHF
V gene: TRBV27; J gene: TRBJ2-3; clone size: .; CDR3 protein: CASSILQGSSDTQYF
V gene: TRBV2; J gene: TRBJ1-4; clone size: .; CDR3 protein: CASSDIRDRWGEKLFF
V gene: TRBV18; J gene: TRBJ2-2; clone size: .; CDR3 protein: CASSPPLGLGAGELFF